The 28 T cell receptor beta chains given below trace back to one sample, sequenced in a study of CD8+CD57+ T cells in acquired aplastic anemia. For CDR3 and TCR beta VDJ profiling, genomic DNA was the template used. TCRdb called the reads again in MiXCR, with one record for every CDR3 protein. The table has 90,000 to 150,000 distinct CDR3 sequences, about 50% seen once. Patients chosen for sequencing had shown CD8+CD57+ cell expansion by flow cytometry. The source material was sorted CD4+, CD8+, or CD8+CD57+ T cells (not recorded which) from PBMCs. Receptor source: a human donor with aplastic anemia.

The chain has TRBV2 and TRBJ2-3, with 9 nucleotides matching TRBD2. The junction had 1 base not matched to a gene; V was cut back by 6 bases and J by 6 bases. The CDR3 loop spans 12 amino acids. Germline CDR1 and CDR2: SNHLY and FYNNEI. Here the CDR3 reads CASRRGGDTQYF. The CDR3 nucleotides are TGTGCCAGCAGGCGGGGGGGGGATACGCAGTATTTT.

This clonotype was observed at least ten times. The rearrangement joins TRBV29-1 to TRBJ1-2; no definite D call. V was pared by 4 bases and J by 0 bases, with 6 bases between. The CDR3 runs 12 residues. CDR1 is SQVTM, CDR2 ANQGSEA, per germline. CDR3 amino acids: CSVVAANYGYTF. The CDR3 region has the DNA TGCAGCGTTGTTGCAGCTAACTATGGCTACACCTTC.

There are many counts of this clonotype. The J gene is TRBJ2-1, the V gene TRBV16; D not resolved. There are 13 residues in the CDR3. Germline loops: CDR1 KGHSY, CDR2 FQNENV. The ends were cut back, 0 bases at V and 5 bases at J, with 5 bases in the middle. In DNA form, the CDR3 reads TGTGCCAGCAGCCAATCGGCGAACAATGAGCAGTTCTTC. Translation gives CASSQSANNEQFF.

V is TRBV20-1 and J is TRBJ2-7, with D possibly TRBD2 on 6 matching bases. The germline gives CDR1 DFQATT, CDR2 SNEGSKA (reference sequence). CDR3 length: 14 residues. Trimming cost V 7 bases and J 1 base, with 17 bases left between them. CDR3 bases: TGCAGTGTATTACCAGCGGGCCGATCCTACGAGCAGTACTTC. Protein sequence: CSVLPAGRSYEQYF.

V usage is TRBV19 and J usage is TRBJ1-6; no firm D call. Germline CDR1 is LNHDA and CDR2 is SQIVND (reference sequence). V was cut by 7 bases and J by 10 bases, with 14 bases left in between. The CDR3 runs 13 residues. The CDR3 loop is CASIMGVDSPLHF. In DNA, the CDR3 is TGTGCCAGTATTATGGGAGTCGACTCACCCCTCCACTTT.

V gene TRBV25-1 combines with J gene TRBJ1-3, with D perhaps matching TRBD1 (5 bases). The V end lost 6 bases, the J end lost 0 bases, and 12 bases lay between the germline ends. This CDR3 contains 15 residues. The germline V gene has CDR1 MGHDK and CDR2 SYGVNS. For the CDR3, the DNA is TGTGCCAGCAGCCAGGACACCGTCTCTGGAAACACCATATATTTT. This translates into CASSQDTVSGNTIYF.

This clonotype has at least ten counts. The chain uses TRBV10-3 and TRBJ1-5; TRBD1 is a possible D gene (5 bases). This CDR3 has 14 residues. V lost 3 bases and J lost 1, with 7 bases in between. Germline V gene data show CDR1 as ENHRY and CDR2 as SYGVKD. CDR3 nucleotides: TGTGCCATCAGTGACTCAGGGAGCAATCAGCCCCAGCATTTT. Protein sequence: CAISDSGSNQPQHF.

The count of this clonotype is one. The chain has TRBV2 and TRBJ2-7, with 8 bases aligning to TRBD1. J gave up 7 bases and V 5 bases, and 10 bases lay outside the gene matches. The CDR3 length is 14 residues. Germline values: CDR1 SNHLY, CDR2 FYNNEI. The CDR3 sequence is CASSRQGPQGEQYF. The CDR3 DNA reads as TGTGCCAGCAGTCGACAGGGGCCCCAGGGTGAGCAGTACTTC.

The chain carries TRBV20-1 and TRBJ2-7; tentative D call: TRBD1 (5 bases). Germline lookup yields CDR1 DFQATT and CDR2 SNEGSKA (reference sequence). V lost 6 bases and J 2 bases, leaving 23 bases between the germline ends. CDR3 length: 16 amino acids. CDR3 protein: CSASSLPLLGPYEQYF. CDR3 in DNA: TGCAGTGCCAGCAGCTTGCCTCTCCTGGGGCCCTACGAGCAGTACTTC.

This clonotype showed up many times. The rearrangement uses TRBV9 and TRBJ2-1; D gene uncertain. Trimming took off 0 bases at V and 2 bases at J, with 9 bases between the two ends. CDR1 and CDR2 from the germline V gene are SGDLS and YYNGEE. The CDR3 sequence is 15 residues long. The CDR3 DNA is TGTGCCAGCAGCGTAGAGTTAGACGCCTACAATGAGCAGTTCTTC. It yields the protein CASSVELDAYNEQFF.

This clonotype was counted a few times. The J gene is TRBJ1-5, the V gene TRBV5-5; 7 nucleotides match TRBD1. CDR1 and CDR2 (germline): SGHKS, YYEKEE (reference sequence). J was trimmed by 4 bases and V by 1 base; bases with no gene match: 8. There are 16 residues in the CDR3. DNA of the CDR3: TGTGCCAGCAGCTTGTGGGTCGACAGGGTAAATCAGCCCCAGCATTTT. Its translation: CASSLWVDRVNQPQHF.

A note on this clonotype: In this CDR3 the conserved last residue, phenylalanine or tryptophan, is missing, so a read error is likely. The chain links TRBV19 to TRBJ1-1; a possible D gene is TRBD1 (6 bases). The CDR3 has 14 residues. V was pared by 5 bases and J by 4 bases, with 14 bases between. Germline CDR1 is LNHDA and CDR2 is SQIVND (reference sequence). Here the CDR3 reads CASSPRGQPTEAFS. CDR3 DNA sequence: TGTGCCAGTAGTCCCCGAGGACAGCCCACTGAAGCTTTCTCT.

This clonotype was recorded many times. The rearrangement joins TRBV10-3 to TRBJ2-1, with TRBD2 matching 7 bases. This CDR3 is built from 13 residues. Losses at the gene ends were 8 bases for V and 4 bases for J; bases not matched to a gene: 5. Germline lookup yields CDR1 ENHRY and CDR2 SYGVKD. Written as DNA, the CDR3 is TGTGCCATCTGGGGTAGCGGGTACAATGAGCAGTTCTTC. Protein sequence: CAIWGSGYNEQFF.

The rearrangement uses TRBV7-8 and TRBJ1-5, with a tentative D call TRBD1 (6 bases). CDR3 length equals 15 residues. V lost 1 base and J lost 6, with 13 bases in between. CDR1 is SGHVS and CDR2 is FQNEAQ in the germline V gene. This chain's CDR3 is CASSLEYRAGQPQHF. CDR3 sequence (DNA): TGTGCCAGCAGCTTAGAGTACAGGGCCGGTCAGCCCCAGCATTTT.

This chain connects TRBV15 to TRBJ2-2, with no clear D. The V gene's germline CDR1 is LNHNV and CDR2 YYDKDF (reference sequence). CDR3 length equals 15 residues. With 1 base removed from V and 3 bases from J, the gap between germline ends came to 9 bases. The CDR3 DNA sequence: TGTGCCACCAGCAGAGTGTCAGGTTACACCGGGGAGCTGTTTTTT. It yields the protein CATSRVSGYTGELFF.

With regard to this clonotype: Compared with germline, one end of the junction differs, possibly owing to a read error. The V and J genes are TRBV20-1 and TRBJ2-7; D is unresolved. The germline CDR1 and CDR2 sequences are DFQATT and SNEGSKA (reference sequence). This CDR3 is built from 15 residues. The CDR3 nucleotides read TGCAGTGCCCGACTGATGGCTGGAGTTTCCTACGGGCAGTACTTC. Its protein is CSARLMAGVSYGQYF.

This clonotype was recorded a few times. The rearrangement joins TRBV2 to TRBJ2-7; TRBD1 agrees at 11 bases. CDR3 size: 14 residues. Germline loops: CDR1 SNHLY, CDR2 FYNNEI. With 8 bases clipped from V and 3 bases from J, the junction kept 6 bases outside the gene matches. CDR3 bases: TGTGCCAGCTCGGGACAGGGGGGAGGCTACGAGCAGTACTTC. This codes for CASSGQGGGYEQYF.

This chain uses TRBV15 with TRBJ2-1; TRBD2 matches 9 bases. The junction had 3 bases not matched to a gene; V was cut back by 6 bases and J by 3 bases. In germline, CDR1 is LNHNV, CDR2 YYDKDF (reference sequence). CDR3 length: 14 residues. The CDR3 DNA sequence: TGTGCCACCAGGGCTAGCGGGGACTACAATGAGCAGTTCTTC. This translates into CATRASGDYNEQFF.

This chain links TRBV7-3 with TRBJ1-1; D remains ambiguous. The germline CDR1 and CDR2 sequences are SGHTA and FQGTGA. The V end lost 5 bases, the J end lost 0 bases, and 7 bases lay between the germline ends. The CDR3 length is 13 residues. The chain's CDR3 is CASSREMNTEAFF. The CDR3 nucleotides are TGTGCCAGCAGCCGCGAGATGAACACTGAAGCTTTCTTT.

The chain recombines TRBV20-1 with TRBJ2-1; TRBD1 might be the D (6 bases). The CDR3 is made up of 16 amino acids. The germline V and J ends were trimmed by 2 bases and 5 bases, with 19 bases remaining between them. Looked up from germline, CDR1 is DFQATT and CDR2 is SNEGSKA (reference sequence). CDR3 region: CSARKTLGTNNNEQFF. The DNA of the CDR3 is TGCAGTGCTAGAAAGACGTTAGGGACAAATAACAATGAGCAGTTCTTC.

This clonotype occurred many times. The chain links TRBV9 to TRBJ2-5, with D uncertain. CDR1 and CDR2 (germline): SGDLS, YYNGEE. Trimming removed 2 bases at V and 5 bases at J, with 16 bases between. The CDR3 has 15 residues. CDR3 loop: CASSVGQVQKETQYF. Here the CDR3 DNA reads TGTGCCAGCAGCGTTGGGCAGGTCCAGAAGGAGACCCAGTACTTC.

The sample holds a few counts of this clonotype. V gene TRBV29-1 combines with J gene TRBJ2-3; D is ambiguous. This CDR3 has 12 amino acids. Trimming shortened V by 2 bases and J by 5 bases, and 8 bases separated the two germline ends. Germline lookup yields CDR1 SQVTM and CDR2 ANQGSEA. The CDR3 reads CSVEKLGDTQYF. The CDR3 bases are TGCAGCGTTGAAAAACTTGGAGATACGCAGTATTTT.

This chain links TRBV12-3 or TRBV12-4 with TRBJ1-5, with D unresolved. Trimming removed 6 bases at V and 2 bases at J, with 8 bases between. The CDR3 covers 13 residues. The CDR3 is CASRAGGNQPQHF. DNA for the CDR3: TGTGCCAGCAGGGCGGGCGGCAATCAGCCCCAGCATTTT.

The chain employs TRBV4-1 and TRBJ2-5; TRBD2 aligns across 14 bases. With V trimmed by 4 bases and J by 0 bases, 10 bases remained unmatched. The CDR3 runs 19 residues. Germline values: CDR1 MGHRA, CDR2 YSYEKL. CDR3 residues: CASSPDRLAGGLNQETQYF. DNA of the CDR3: TGCGCCAGCAGCCCAGATCGACTAGCGGGGGGGCTTAACCAAGAGACCCAGTACTTC.

V usage is TRBV7-9 and J usage is TRBJ1-1, with a tentative D call TRBD1 (5 bases). The CDR3 is 14 amino acids. The germline gives CDR1 SEHNR, CDR2 FQNEAQ (reference sequence). The V and J ends lost 7 bases and 1 base respectively, with 13 bases between them. CDR3 in DNA: TGTGCCAGCAAGGTGGGACGGAGGAACACTGAAGCTTTCTTT. Residues: CASKVGRRNTEAFF. Looking up the rest from reference TRBV7-9 and TRBJ1-1 gives the full variable domain: DTGVSQNPRHKITKRGQNVTFRCDPISEHNRLYWYRQTLGQGPEFLTYFQNEAQLEKSRLLSDRFSAERPKGSFSTLEIQRTEQGDSAMYLCASKVGRRNTEAFFGQGTRLTVV.

The chain employs TRBV4-2 and TRBJ2-2, with D possibly called TRBD1 or TRBD2 (6 bases each). Deletions cut 4 bases from V and 2 bases from J, with 14 bases between. This CDR3 has 16 amino acids. Germline assignment: CDR1 LGHNA and CDR2 YNFKEQ. CDR3 residues: CASSRGAGTNTGELFF. CDR3 nucleotide sequence: TGTGCCAGCAGCCGGGGGGCAGGAACTAACACCGGGGAGCTGTTTTTT.

The gene calls are TRBV25-1 and TRBJ1-6; D may be TRBD1 (5 bases). The CDR3 runs to 17 residues. V was shortened by 5 bases and J by 0 bases, with 14 bases between the two germline ends. From germline, CDR1 is MGHDK and CDR2 SYGVNS. CDR3 DNA sequence: TGTGCCAGCAGTCCCCGAGCAGGGAGCTCCTATAATTCACCCCTCCACTTT. As protein: CASSPRAGSSYNSPLHF.

The chain employs TRBV12-3 or TRBV12-4 and TRBJ2-7; maybe TRBD1 (5 bases). Trimming left V 3 bases short and J 4 bases short, with 13 bases between. The CDR3 contains 14 residues. As DNA, the CDR3 is TGTGCCAGCAGTTTCGGCCGGACAAAGTACGAGCAGTACTTC. Protein sequence: CASSFGRTKYEQYF.